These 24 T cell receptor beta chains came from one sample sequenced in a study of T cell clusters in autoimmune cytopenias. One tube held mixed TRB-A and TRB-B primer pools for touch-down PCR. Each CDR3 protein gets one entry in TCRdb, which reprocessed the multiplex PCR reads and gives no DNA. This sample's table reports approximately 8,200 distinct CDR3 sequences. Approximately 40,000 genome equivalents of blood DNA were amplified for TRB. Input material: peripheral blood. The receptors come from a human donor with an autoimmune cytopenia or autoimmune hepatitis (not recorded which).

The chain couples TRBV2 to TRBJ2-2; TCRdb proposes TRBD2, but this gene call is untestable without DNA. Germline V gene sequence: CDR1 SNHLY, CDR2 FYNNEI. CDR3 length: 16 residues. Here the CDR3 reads CASSPTSGTNTGELFF.

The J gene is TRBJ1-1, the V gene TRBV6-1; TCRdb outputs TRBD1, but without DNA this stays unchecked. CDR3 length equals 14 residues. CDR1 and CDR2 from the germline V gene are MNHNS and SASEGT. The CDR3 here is CASSEFGRDREAFF.

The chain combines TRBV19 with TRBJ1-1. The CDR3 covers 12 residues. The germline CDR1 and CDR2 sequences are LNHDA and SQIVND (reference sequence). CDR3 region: CKREGKNTEAFF.

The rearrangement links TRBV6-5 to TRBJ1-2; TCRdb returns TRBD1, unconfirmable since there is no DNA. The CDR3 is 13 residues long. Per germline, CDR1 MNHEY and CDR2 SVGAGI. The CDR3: CASNRGQNDGYTF.

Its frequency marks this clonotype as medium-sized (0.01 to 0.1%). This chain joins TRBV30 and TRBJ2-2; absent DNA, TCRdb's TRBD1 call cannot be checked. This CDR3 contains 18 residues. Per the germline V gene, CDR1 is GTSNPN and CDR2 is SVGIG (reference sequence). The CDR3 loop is CAWSEGTRRRQDTGELFF.

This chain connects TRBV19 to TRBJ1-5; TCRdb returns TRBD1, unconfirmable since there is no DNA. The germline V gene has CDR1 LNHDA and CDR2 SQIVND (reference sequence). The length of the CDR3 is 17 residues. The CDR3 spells CASSIVVTGNSNQPQHF.

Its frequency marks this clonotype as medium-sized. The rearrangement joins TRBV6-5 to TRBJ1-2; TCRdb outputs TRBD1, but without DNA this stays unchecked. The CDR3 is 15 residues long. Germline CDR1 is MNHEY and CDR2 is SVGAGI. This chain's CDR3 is CASRDRAVANYGYTF.

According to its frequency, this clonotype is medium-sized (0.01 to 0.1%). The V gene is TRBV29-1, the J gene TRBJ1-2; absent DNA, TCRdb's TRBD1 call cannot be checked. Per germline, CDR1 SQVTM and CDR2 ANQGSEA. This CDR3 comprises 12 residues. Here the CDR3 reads CSVQAGGSGYTF.

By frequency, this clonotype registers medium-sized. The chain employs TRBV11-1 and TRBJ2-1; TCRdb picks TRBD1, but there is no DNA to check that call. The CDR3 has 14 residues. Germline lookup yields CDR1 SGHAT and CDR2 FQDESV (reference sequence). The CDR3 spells CASSLQRGGNEQFF.

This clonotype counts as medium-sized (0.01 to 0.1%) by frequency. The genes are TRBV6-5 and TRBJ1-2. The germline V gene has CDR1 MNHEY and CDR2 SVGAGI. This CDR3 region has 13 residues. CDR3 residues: CASSYSGSYGYTF.

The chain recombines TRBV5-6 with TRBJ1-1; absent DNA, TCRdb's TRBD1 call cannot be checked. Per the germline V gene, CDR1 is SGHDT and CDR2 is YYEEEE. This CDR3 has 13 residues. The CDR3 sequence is CASSAGPQAEAFF. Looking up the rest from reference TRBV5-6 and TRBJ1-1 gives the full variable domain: DAGVTQSPTHLIKTRGQQVTLRCSPKSGHDTVSWYQQALGQGPQFIFQYYEEEERQRGNFPDRFSGHQFPNYSSELNVNALLLGDSALYLCASSAGPQAEAFFGQGTRLTVV.

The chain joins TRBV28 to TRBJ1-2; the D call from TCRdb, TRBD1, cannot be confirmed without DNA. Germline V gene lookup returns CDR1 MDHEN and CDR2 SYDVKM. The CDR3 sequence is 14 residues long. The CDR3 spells CASSLSPGSYGYTF.

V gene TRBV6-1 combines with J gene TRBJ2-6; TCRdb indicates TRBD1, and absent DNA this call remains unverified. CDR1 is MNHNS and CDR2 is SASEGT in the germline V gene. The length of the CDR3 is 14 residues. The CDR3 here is CASSDPGGANVLTF.

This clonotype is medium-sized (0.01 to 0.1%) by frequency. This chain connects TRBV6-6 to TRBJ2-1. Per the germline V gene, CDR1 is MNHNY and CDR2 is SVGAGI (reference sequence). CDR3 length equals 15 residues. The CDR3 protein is CASSPTGGSSDEQFF.

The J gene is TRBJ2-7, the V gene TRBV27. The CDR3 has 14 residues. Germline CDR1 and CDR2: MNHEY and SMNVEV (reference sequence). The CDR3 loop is CASSISGTTYEQYF.

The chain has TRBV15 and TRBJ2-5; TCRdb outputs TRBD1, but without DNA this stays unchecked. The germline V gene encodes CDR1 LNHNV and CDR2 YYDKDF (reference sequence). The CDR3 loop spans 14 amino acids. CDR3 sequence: CATSRVGGVETQYF.

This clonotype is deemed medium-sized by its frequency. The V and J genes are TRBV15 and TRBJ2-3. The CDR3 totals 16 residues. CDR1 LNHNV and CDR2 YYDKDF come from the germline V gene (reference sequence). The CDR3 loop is CATSRDNRVSTDTQYF.

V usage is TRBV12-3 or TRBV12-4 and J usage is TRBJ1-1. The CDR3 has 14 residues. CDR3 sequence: CASRRDLGDTEAFF.

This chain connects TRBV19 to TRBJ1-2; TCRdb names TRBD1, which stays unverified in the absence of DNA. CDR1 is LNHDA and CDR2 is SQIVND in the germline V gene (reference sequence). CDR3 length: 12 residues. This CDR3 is CASSRQGNGYTF. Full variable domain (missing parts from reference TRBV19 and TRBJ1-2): DGGITQSPKYLFRKEGQNVTLSCEQNLNHDAMYWYRQDPGQGLRLIYYSQIVNDFQKGDIAEGYSVSREKKESFPLTVTSAQKNPTAFYLCASSRQGNGYTFGSGTRLTVV.

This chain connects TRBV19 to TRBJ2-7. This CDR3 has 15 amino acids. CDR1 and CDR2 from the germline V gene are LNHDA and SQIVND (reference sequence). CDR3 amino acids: CASSITATGLDEQYF.

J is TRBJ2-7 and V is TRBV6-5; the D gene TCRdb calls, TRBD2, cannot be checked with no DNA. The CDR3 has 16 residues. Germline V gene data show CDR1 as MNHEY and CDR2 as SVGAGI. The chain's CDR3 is CASSEASLAGGYEQYF.

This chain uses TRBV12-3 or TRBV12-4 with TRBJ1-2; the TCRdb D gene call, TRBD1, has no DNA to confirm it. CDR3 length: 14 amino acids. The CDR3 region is CASSRGTGFYGYTF.

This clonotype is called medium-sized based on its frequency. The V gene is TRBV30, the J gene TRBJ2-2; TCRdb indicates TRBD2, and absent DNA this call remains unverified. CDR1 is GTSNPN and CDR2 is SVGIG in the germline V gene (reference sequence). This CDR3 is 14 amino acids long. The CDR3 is CAWERRERTGELFF.

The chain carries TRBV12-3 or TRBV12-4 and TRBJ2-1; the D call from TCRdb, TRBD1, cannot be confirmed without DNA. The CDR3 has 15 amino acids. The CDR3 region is CASRRDRETYNEQFF.